A single sample is the source of the 17 T cell receptor beta chains below, sequenced in a study of blood T cell repertoires in COVID-19. Sequencing used immunoSEQ multiplex PCR; TCRdb keeps in-frame clones, though not all of them. This table has about 67,000 clones, 70% to 90% appearing once. Sequencing was performed on peripheral blood. The receptor source for this set is a woman aged 55-70 years with acute or convalescent COVID-19.

The V call is TRBV30, the J call TRBJ2-2; 9 bases line up with TRBD2. With V trimmed by 3 bases and J by 0 bases, 5 bases remained unmatched. Germline lookup yields CDR1 GTSNPN and CDR2 SVGIG (reference sequence). This CDR3 spans 16 amino acids. The CDR3 region has the DNA TGTGCCTGGAGCCGTTTAGCGGGAGCGAACACCGGGGAGCTGTTTTTT. It yields the protein CAWSRLAGANTGELFF.

The V gene is TRBV4-1, the J gene TRBJ1-1, with TRBD1 matching over 7 bases. Germline V gives CDR1 MGHRA, CDR2 YSYEKL. V shed 0 bases, J shed 8 bases, and the junction held 12 bases outside the gene matches. CDR3 length equals 16 residues. CDR3 coding DNA: TGCGCCAGCAGCCAAGATGGGGTTGAGGGGGCGTGGGAAGCTTTCTTT. Translated: CASSQDGVEGAWEAFF.

There are a few counts of this clone. V and J are TRBV7-8 and TRBJ1-2; D remains unclear. Germline CDR1 SGHVS, CDR2 FQNEAQ. Trimming removed 6 bases from V and 0 bases from J, with 11 bases in between. CDR3 length equals 14 residues. In DNA form, the CDR3 reads TGTGCCAGCAGTTCGAGGGATCCTAACTATGGCTACACCTTC. Translation gives CASSSRDPNYGYTF.

This clone showed up just once. This chain connects TRBV3-1 (or the pseudogene TRBV3-2) to TRBJ1-2; no clear D. The CDR3 spans 14 residues. V lost 1 base, J lost 4 bases, and 10 bases lay in between. Germline V CDR1 and CDR2: LGHDT, YNNKEL (reference sequence). CDR3 nucleotide sequence: TGTGCCAGCAGCCAAGGGCAGGAAGGCTATGGCTACACCTTC. Its translation: CASSQGQEGYGYTF.

V usage is TRBV19 and J usage is TRBJ2-6; perhaps TRBD1 as D (6 bases). CDR1 and CDR2 from the germline V gene are LNHDA and SQIVND (reference sequence). This CDR3 contains 15 residues. The V and J ends lost 5 bases and 3 bases respectively, with 11 bases between them. The CDR3 spells CASSPRGIGANVLTF. CDR3 DNA sequence: TGTGCCAGTAGTCCCAGGGGAATTGGGGCCAACGTCCTGACTTTC.

The rearrangement links TRBV5-6 to TRBJ2-7; a weak D match, TRBD2 (6 bases). V lost 0 bases, J lost 6 bases, and 16 bases lay in between. Germline values: CDR1 SGHDT, CDR2 YYEEEE. The CDR3 sequence is 15 residues long. This chain's CDR3 is CASSLVPGDGGEQYV. CDR3 DNA: TGTGCCAGCAGCTTGGTCCCGGGGGACGGAGGCGAGCAGTACGTC.

As DNA, the CDR3 is TGTGCCAGCAGCCAGGGCCTGATGAACACCGGGGAGCTGTTTTTT. Amino acid sequence: CASSQGLMNTGELFF. The chain joins TRBV16 to TRBJ2-2, with unresolved D. V was shortened by 3 bases and J by 1 base, with 9 bases between the two germline ends. The germline gives CDR1 KGHSY, CDR2 FQNENV. The CDR3 is 15 residues long.

The V gene is TRBV30, the J gene TRBJ2-1; D perhaps matches TRBD1 (5 bases). The V end lost 3 bases, the J end lost 8 bases, and 14 bases lay between the germline ends. The CDR3 runs 13 residues. Looked up from germline, CDR1 is GTSNPN and CDR2 is SVGIG (reference sequence). The CDR3: CAWSLARVHEQFF. CDR3 DNA sequence: TGTGCCTGGAGCCTCGCCAGGGTCCATGAGCAGTTCTTC.

V is TRBV3-1 (or the pseudogene TRBV3-2) and J is TRBJ2-1; 9 positions match TRBD2. The CDR3 totals 16 residues. Germline-derived CDR1 and CDR2 are LGHDT and YNNKEL (reference sequence). V lost 1 base and J lost 5; bases outside the gene matches: 6. The CDR3 DNA is TGTGCCAGCAGCCAAGGATCTAGCGGGGTTCACAATGAGCAGTTCTTC. It encodes CASSQGSSGVHNEQFF.

The chain links TRBV27 to TRBJ2-7, with 11 bases that match TRBD2. The germline gives CDR1 MNHEY, CDR2 SMNVEV (reference sequence). The CDR3 extends over 17 amino acids. Trimming at V came to 5 bases and at J to 0 bases, leaving 9 bases not matched to a gene. As DNA, the CDR3 is TGTGCCAGCAGTCCTACAAAGACTAGCGGGGCCTCCTACGAGCAGTACGTC. Protein product: CASSPTKTSGASYEQYV.

The V and J genes are TRBV6-5 and TRBJ1-1, with TRBD1 as a possible D gene (5 bases). This CDR3 contains 14 residues. CDR1 is MNHEY and CDR2 is SVGAGI in the germline V gene. V gave up 5 bases and J gave up 1 base, with 11 bases separating them. The CDR3 reads CASSKQDRNTEAFF. The DNA of the CDR3 is TGTGCCAGCAGTAAACAGGATAGGAACACTGAAGCTTTCTTT.

The chain joins TRBV27 to TRBJ2-1; D not certain. The CDR3 is made up of 12 amino acids. The ends were cut back, 5 bases at V and 7 bases at J, with 9 bases in the middle. In germline, CDR1 is MNHEY, CDR2 SMNVEV (reference sequence). The CDR3 nucleotides read TGTGCCAGCAGTCTTAACTATAATGAGCAGTTCTTC. Encoded protein: CASSLNYNEQFF.

CDR3: CASSHIDGRVDRPQHF. The CDR3 DNA reads TGCGCCAGCAGCCACATTGACGGCAGGGTGGATAGGCCCCAGCATTTT. V is TRBV4-3 and J is TRBJ1-5, with D possibly TRBD1 on 5 matching bases. Germline V gene sequence: CDR1 LGHNA, CDR2 YSLEER. The CDR3 extends over 16 amino acids. V was cut by 3 bases and J by 9 bases, with 21 bases left in between.

The chain joins TRBV7-3 to TRBJ2-7; TRBD2 matches 8 bases. This CDR3 is built from 14 residues. Unmatched junction bases numbered 9, after V lost 6 bases and J lost 5 bases. Germline lookup yields CDR1 SGHTA and CDR2 FQGTGA. This chain's CDR3 is CASRAGGKHHEQYV. The DNA of the CDR3 is TGTGCCAGCAGGGCGGGGGGCAAGCACCACGAGCAGTACGTC.

The V gene is TRBV5-1, the J gene TRBJ2-5, with 11 bases aligning to TRBD1. Trimming at V came to 4 bases and at J to 9 bases, leaving 8 bases not matched to a gene. The CDR3 has 14 residues. Germline CDR1 SGHRS, CDR2 YFSETQ. The CDR3 coding sequence is TGCGCCAGCAGCCTGGGACAGGGGGGTATCGCCCAGTACTTC. Its translation: CASSLGQGGIAQYF.

The rearrangement links TRBV19 to TRBJ2-1; perhaps TRBD1 as D (6 bases). Trimming stripped 7 bases from V and 4 bases from J, with 11 bases between. Germline V lookup: CDR1 LNHDA, CDR2 SQIVND (reference sequence). This CDR3 spans 13 amino acids. DNA of the CDR3: TGTGCCAGTAATCGCGGACAGTACAATGAGCAGTTCTTC. Encoded protein: CASNRGQYNEQFF.

Only one count was recorded for this clone. The rearrangement joins TRBV7-3 to TRBJ1-2; 8 nucleotides line up with TRBD1. This CDR3 contains 14 residues. V shed 5 bases, J shed 10 bases, and the junction held 12 bases outside the gene matches. Germline CDR1 SGHTA, CDR2 FQGTGA. The CDR3: CASSQMDRAPFYTF. CDR3 DNA sequence: TGTGCCAGCAGCCAGATGGACAGGGCTCCTTTCTACACCTTC.